The 15 T cell receptor beta chains below all came from one sample that was sequenced in a study of OX40 agonist ivuxolimab in advanced cancers. TCRdb keeps only in-frame clones here, not all; method: immunoSEQ multiplex PCR. The repertoire holds around 74,000 clones, with 85% to 90% as singletons. Sequencing used CD4+ or CD8+ T cells sorted from blood, obtained in a trial of the OX40 agonist ivuxolimab. These receptors were obtained from an adult with an advanced solid tumor such as melanoma, head and neck, liver or kidney cancer.

The chain couples TRBV6-6 to TRBJ1-4; D remains unclear. The length of the CDR3 is 15 residues. Trimming stripped 2 bases from V and 7 bases from J, with 14 bases between. CDR1 is MNHNY and CDR2 is SVGAGI in the germline V gene (reference sequence). CDR3 loop: CASSYLGAVGEKLFF. CDR3 nucleotides: TGTGCCAGCAGTTACCTGGGAGCCGTGGGTGAAAAACTGTTTTTT.

This clone turned up a few times. The gene calls are TRBV25-1 and TRBJ2-7; 9 bases line up with TRBD2. The CDR3 covers 15 residues. From germline, CDR1 is MGHDK and CDR2 SYGVNS. J lost 2 bases, V lost 1 base, and 3 bases had no gene match. Here the CDR3 reads CASSELAGATYEQYF. The CDR3 bases are TGTGCCAGCAGTGAATTAGCGGGGGCAACCTACGAGCAGTACTTC.

The chain is built from TRBV7-2 and TRBJ2-3; the match to TRBD2 covers 7 bases. The germline gives CDR1 SGHTA, CDR2 FQGNSA. This CDR3 is built from 15 residues. After removal of 2 bases from V and 4 bases from J, the junction contained 6 bases not matched to a gene. DNA for the CDR3: TGTGCCAGCAGCTTAATCTGGGAGGGCCCAGATACGCAGTATTTT. It yields the protein CASSLIWEGPDTQYF.

The CDR3 is CASSLSGGKNIQYF. CDR3 in DNA: TGTGCCAGCAGCTTATCAGGGGGCAAAAACATTCAGTACTTC. The chain joins TRBV7-2 to TRBJ2-4, with TRBD1 matching 7 bases. Germline trimming cut 2 bases from V and 3 bases from J; bases unmatched to any gene: 1. CDR3 size: 14 residues. Germline values: CDR1 SGHTA, CDR2 FQGNSA. Using reference TRBV7-2 and TRBJ2-4 for the parts outside the CDR3, the full variable domain is GAGVSQSPSNKVTEKGKDVELRCDPISGHTALYWYRQSLGQGLEFLIYFQGNSAPDKSGLPSDRFSAERTGGSVSTLTIQRTQQEDSAVYLCASSLSGGKNIQYFGAGTRLSVL.

This clone showed up just once. The chain employs TRBV6-1 and TRBJ2-4; 7 nucleotides match TRBD2. Per germline, CDR1 MNHNS and CDR2 SASEGT. CDR3 length: 12 amino acids. J was trimmed by 14 bases and V by 0 bases; bases with no gene match: 4. CDR3: CASSEAWGGEYF. CDR3 sequence (DNA): TGTGCCAGCAGTGAAGCGTGGGGGGGGGAGTACTTC.

The chain combines TRBV7-2 with TRBJ2-3, with 10 positions matching TRBD2. Germline assignment: CDR1 SGHTA and CDR2 FQGNSA. V trimming: 5 bases; J trimming: 2 bases; junction bases outside the gene matches: 4. This CDR3 has 15 amino acids. Here the CDR3 DNA reads TGTGCCAGCAGCGAACTAGCGGGGAACACAGATACGCAGTATTTT. Translating gives CASSELAGNTDTQYF.

The chain employs TRBV18 and TRBJ1-2; 10 bases fit TRBD1. The CDR3 is 14 residues long. V was clipped by 6 bases and J by 6 bases; unmatched bases: 7. CDR1 KGHSH and CDR2 LQKENI come from the germline V gene. The CDR3 reads CASSSQDRGNGYTF. The CDR3 DNA reads TGTGCCAGCTCGTCACAGGACAGGGGGAATGGCTACACCTTC.

This clone was counted once. The chain couples TRBV19 to TRBJ1-1; weak D call: TRBD1 (6 bases). Germline V gives CDR1 LNHDA, CDR2 SQIVND (reference sequence). Deletions cut 4 bases from V and 4 bases from J, with 10 bases between. This CDR3 spans 13 amino acids. For the CDR3, the DNA is TGTGCCAGTAGTAGTGGCAGGGGCACTGAAGCTTTCTTT. It yields the protein CASSSGRGTEAFF.

The chain joins TRBV5-1 to TRBJ2-2; 8 bases match TRBD1. V lost 0 bases and J lost 3; bases outside the gene matches: 4. CDR3 size: 16 residues. CDR1 and CDR2 (germline): SGHRS, YFSETQ. The CDR3, as DNA: TGCGCCAGCAGCTTGGGGTCAGGGGGCGACACCGGGGAGCTGTTTTTT. It is translated as CASSLGSGGDTGELFF.

The chain couples TRBV5-5 to TRBJ1-2, with D maybe TRBD1 (6 bases). The ends were cut back, 3 bases at V and 6 bases at J, with 15 bases in the middle. The CDR3 contains 14 residues. Germline V gene data show CDR1 as SGHKS and CDR2 as YYEKEE (reference sequence). The CDR3 DNA follows: TGTGCCAGCAGCTACCGTGACAGGCGTGATGGCTACACCTTC. Protein: CASSYRDRRDGYTF.

The chain couples TRBV5-8 to TRBJ2-2, with 8 bases that match TRBD1. CDR3 length: 17 residues. J lost 2 bases, V lost 2 bases, and 8 bases had no gene match. Germline values: CDR1 SGHTS, CDR2 YDEGEE. The CDR3 protein is CASSFPRQGANTGELFF. The CDR3 coding sequence is TGTGCCAGCAGCTTCCCGAGGCAGGGGGCCAACACCGGGGAGCTGTTTTTT.

The rearrangement joins TRBV18 to TRBJ1-4; 7 bases are a match to TRBD1. This CDR3 is 13 amino acids long. V lost 3 bases to trimming and J lost 14 bases; unmatched junction nucleotides: 9. Per germline, CDR1 KGHSH and CDR2 LQKENI. The CDR3 region has the DNA TGTGCCAGCTCACCTTTTCTGGAGACAGGGCTGTTTTTT. It codes for CASSPFLETGLFF.

The chain employs TRBV5-6 and TRBJ2-5; possible D gene TRBD2, 5 bases. The CDR3 is 14 residues long. Germline-derived CDR1 and CDR2 are SGHDT and YYEEEE. Deletions cut 7 bases from V and 5 bases from J, with 18 bases between. CDR3 DNA: TGTGCCAGCGCCCTAGCCTCTGATGGGGAGACCCAGTACTTC. Its translation: CASALASDGETQYF.

The chain joins TRBV19 to TRBJ2-4; D unclear. Trimming took 1 base from V and 2 from J, leaving 9 bases between them. The CDR3 loop spans 15 amino acids. Germline loops: CDR1 LNHDA, CDR2 SQIVND (reference sequence). CDR3 loop: CASSIGGSTKNIQYF. As DNA, the CDR3 is TGTGCCAGTAGTATAGGAGGTAGTACCAAAAACATTCAGTACTTC.

The chain links TRBV7-2 to TRBJ1-1; perhaps TRBD1 as D (6 bases). With 5 bases removed from V and 1 base from J, the gap between germline ends came to 11 bases. Germline assignment: CDR1 SGHTA and CDR2 FQGNSA. The CDR3 covers 14 residues. CDR3: CASSPPDRNTEAFF. CDR3 DNA sequence: TGTGCCAGCAGCCCCCCGGACAGGAACACTGAAGCTTTCTTT.